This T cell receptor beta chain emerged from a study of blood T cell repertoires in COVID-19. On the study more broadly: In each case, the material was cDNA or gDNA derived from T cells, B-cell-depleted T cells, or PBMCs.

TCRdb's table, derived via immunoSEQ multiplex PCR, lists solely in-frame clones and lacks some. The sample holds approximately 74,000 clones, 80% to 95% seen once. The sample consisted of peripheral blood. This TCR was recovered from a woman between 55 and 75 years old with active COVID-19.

The DNA of the CDR3 is TGTGCCAGCAGCCCCCAAGGGGCTGGAAACACCATATATTTT. Amino acids: CASSPQGAGNTIYF. The rearrangement joins TRBV5-5 to TRBJ1-3; D perhaps matches TRBD1 (5 bases). The CDR3 runs 14 residues. From germline, CDR1 is SGHKS and CDR2 YYEKEE (reference sequence). The germline V and J ends were trimmed by 4 bases and 2 bases, with 10 bases remaining between them.